This entry describes one T cell receptor beta chain. Antigen: not known. The CDR3 extends over 13 amino acids. Trimming cost V 5 bases and J 0 bases, with 8 bases left between them. Per germline, CDR1 MNHNY and CDR2 SVGAGI (reference sequence). The data are from a study of cytomegalovirus exposure and HLA in healthy donors. Study results and caveats: The study reported that TCR beta sequences accurately predicted HLA-A and HLA-B alleles in most subjects. In a later analysis, HLA-associated TCR beta chains were more clonally expanded than equally common others. The sole available immune exposure information was CMV serostatus.

Nominally healthy donors were sampled, though unrecorded immune exposures were likely. PCR involved 60 Vbeta and 13 Jbeta primers. Clones were sequenced by immunoSEQ multiplex PCR, and TCRdb holds only the in-frame ones, with some missing. The sample carries a few hundred thousand clones, approximately 90% recorded once. V is TRBV6-6 and J is TRBJ2-7; D gene ambiguous. The source of this sequence is a woman under 30 in good health and CMV-seronegative. The sample consisted of PBMCs. This CDR3 is CASSLGHSYEQYF. The CDR3 DNA reads TGTGCCAGCAGTCTGGGCCACTCCTACGAGCAGTACTTC.